The 27 T cell receptor beta chains given below trace back to one sample, sequenced in a study of CD8 T cells in Susac syndrome. It was with random hexamers that 0.5 to 1 ug RNA was reverse transcribed. Each CDR3 protein is one row after TCRdb ran MiXCR on the immunoSEQ multiplex PCR reads. The repertoire includes approximately 150,000 distinct CDR3 sequences, around 75% of them detected once, and around 0.51% sits in the top ten. Sequencing input: CD8+ T cells from PBMCs. These receptors were taken from a human donor with multiple sclerosis.

The chain joins TRBV24-1 to TRBJ2-1, with 8 bases identical to TRBD2. Germline values: CDR1 KGHDR, CDR2 SFDVKD. J was trimmed by 5 bases and V by 4 bases; bases with no gene match: 9. This CDR3 contains 16 residues. CDR3 in DNA: TGTGCCACCAGTGACCTTTTCGGGGGGGGGCACAATGAGCAGTTCTTC. This sequence encodes CATSDLFGGGHNEQFF.

The chain combines TRBV14 with TRBJ1-1, with D perhaps matching TRBD1 (6 bases). CDR3 length: 14 amino acids. Germline-derived CDR1 and CDR2 are SGHDN and FVKESK. Trimming pared 6 bases from V and 1 base from J, leaving 12 bases between. The CDR3: CASSPQGQNTEAFF. CDR3 DNA sequence: TGTGCCAGCAGTCCGCAGGGGCAGAACACTGAAGCTTTCTTT.

J is TRBJ2-3 and V is TRBV3-1, with a possible D match to TRBD2 (6 bases). The CDR3 covers 16 residues. Germline V lookup: CDR1 LGHDT, CDR2 YNNKEL (reference sequence). V lost 4 bases and J lost 0, with 14 bases in between. CDR3 residues: CASSPKEGLSTDTQYF. The CDR3 region has the DNA TGTGCCAGCAGCCCGAAGGAGGGCCTAAGCACAGATACGCAGTATTTT.

The gene calls are TRBV7-9 and TRBJ1-5, with D maybe TRBD1 (5 bases). Trimming left V 6 bases short and J 2 bases short, with 14 bases between. This CDR3 region has 15 residues. Germline CDR1 is SEHNR and CDR2 is FQNEAQ (reference sequence). In DNA, the CDR3 is TGTGCCAGCAGTTCAGGGAGCGTGGGCAATCAGCCCCAGCATTTT. Protein product: CASSSGSVGNQPQHF.

In this sample, this clonotype turned up once. The chain links TRBV15 to TRBJ1-4; tentative D call: TRBD1 (5 bases). V was pared by 5 bases and J by 8 bases, with 18 bases between. CDR3 size: 15 residues. Germline V gene sequence: CDR1 LNHNV, CDR2 YYDKDF (reference sequence). In DNA, the CDR3 is TGTGCCACCAGCCCTCGGGGCGGGATGGAGGAAAAACTGTTTTTT. Protein sequence: CATSPRGGMEEKLFF.

This chain uses TRBV6-5 with TRBJ2-1; 8 nucleotides match TRBD1. The V segment lost 4 bases and the J segment 3 bases; nucleotides outside the gene matches: 5. The CDR3 spans 15 residues. Germline loops: CDR1 MNHEY, CDR2 SVGAGI. DNA for the CDR3: TGTGCCAGCAGTTCCGGGACAGGACACTACAATGAGCAGTTCTTC. It is translated as CASSSGTGHYNEQFF.

The V gene is TRBV24-1, the J gene TRBJ2-1; the D gene is possibly TRBD1 (5 bases). Trimming cost V 4 bases and J 6 bases, with 9 bases left between them. CDR1 and CDR2 (germline): KGHDR, SFDVKD. The CDR3 has 13 amino acids. The CDR3 DNA reads as TGTGCCACCAGTGACCAGGGTAGCAATGAGCAGTTCTTC. Protein sequence: CATSDQGSNEQFF.

V is TRBV5-1 and J is TRBJ2-7, with D tentatively TRBD1 (6 bases). V lost 0 bases to trimming and J lost 3 bases, with 7 bases between them. In germline, CDR1 is SGHRS, CDR2 YFSETQ. The CDR3 spans 13 residues. CDR3 in DNA: TGCGCCAGCAGCTTGGGGGACAACTACGAGCAGTACGTC. Translating it yields CASSLGDNYEQYV.

The genes are TRBV13 and TRBJ2-2; D gene unclear. The germline V gene has CDR1 PRHDT and CDR2 FYEKMQ (reference sequence). V was cut by 1 base and J by 7 bases, with 7 bases left in between. The CDR3 has 13 amino acids. This chain's CDR3 is CASSLVSGGELFF. The CDR3 DNA follows: TGTGCCAGCAGCTTAGTTTCCGGCGGGGAGCTGTTTTTT. Full variable domain (remainder filled in from reference TRBV13 and TRBJ2-2): AAGVIQSPRHLIKEKRETATLKCYPIPRHDTVYWYQQGPGQDPQFLISFYEKMQSDKGSIPDRFSAQQFSDYHSELNMSSLELGDSALYFCASSLVSGGELFFGEGSRLTVL.

The chain carries TRBV12-3 or TRBV12-4 and TRBJ2-1; TRBD2 agrees at 10 bases. V was pared by 5 bases and J by 8 bases, with 15 bases of the junction left unmatched. The CDR3 runs 17 residues. In DNA form, the CDR3 reads TGTGCCAGCAGTCCGAACCCCCTAGCGGGAGACTCGCATGAGCAGTTCTTC. Translation gives CASSPNPLAGDSHEQFF.

V and J are TRBV5-6 and TRBJ2-1; 8 bases agree with TRBD2. In germline, CDR1 is SGHDT, CDR2 YYEEEE. The V segment lost 4 bases and the J segment 9 bases; nucleotides outside the gene matches: 30. The CDR3 sequence is 21 residues long. The CDR3, as DNA: TGTGCCAGCAGCCCCTCACCGATCTTAGCGGCCGGGGCGGGGGGCCTTAGTGAGCAGTTCTTC. Translated, it gives CASSPSPILAAGAGGLSEQFF.

This sequence joins TRBV2 and TRBJ1-2; no definite D call. Trimming pared 3 bases from V and 2 bases from J, leaving 10 bases between. This CDR3 is 14 amino acids long. Germline assignment: CDR1 SNHLY and CDR2 FYNNEI. As DNA, the CDR3 is TGTGCCAGCAGTGAGAGGACCCGCAACTATGGCTACACCTTC. This sequence encodes CASSERTRNYGYTF.

This chain joins TRBV4-1 and TRBJ1-5; no clear D. The V and J ends lost 2 bases and 4 bases respectively, with 9 bases between them. The CDR3 sequence is 14 residues long. CDR1 is MGHRA and CDR2 is YSYEKL in the germline V gene. CDR3: CASSQLLINQPQHF. DNA of the CDR3: TGCGCCAGCAGCCAACTACTCATAAATCAGCCCCAGCATTTT.

The J gene is TRBJ2-2, the V gene TRBV4-1, with D perhaps TRBD1 or TRBD2 (5 bases each). In germline, CDR1 is MGHRA, CDR2 YSYEKL. The CDR3 totals 13 residues. With 3 bases removed from V and 6 bases from J, the gap between germline ends came to 8 bases. CDR3 bases: TGCGCCAGCAGCCACCAGGGAGCCGGGGAGCTGTTTTTT. Its translation is CASSHQGAGELFF.

The V call is TRBV6-5, the J call TRBJ2-5; D unclear. The CDR3 runs 15 residues. V was clipped by 2 bases and J by 4 bases, with 14 bases between them. Germline V lookup: CDR1 MNHEY, CDR2 SVGAGI. CDR3 protein: CASSYIHGYGETQYF. The DNA for the CDR3 is TGTGCCAGCAGTTACATACACGGGTACGGAGAGACCCAGTACTTC.

J is TRBJ2-1 and V is TRBV7-9; 15 nucleotides match TRBD2. The CDR3 has 14 amino acids. CDR1 is SEHNR and CDR2 is FQNEAQ in the germline V gene (reference sequence). V shed 5 bases and J 10 bases; nucleotides not matched to a gene: 3. The CDR3 DNA sequence: TGTGCCAGCAGCCTGGGACTAGCGGGAGGCGAGCAGTTCTTC. As protein: CASSLGLAGGEQFF.

The chain carries TRBV3-1 and TRBJ2-7; unclear D gene. The ends were cut back, 3 bases at V and 7 bases at J, with 19 bases in the middle. Germline lookup yields CDR1 LGHDT and CDR2 YNNKEL (reference sequence). The length of the CDR3 is 15 residues. DNA for the CDR3: TGTGCCAGCAGCCATACCCGAGACTTAGTGGAGGAGCAGTACTTC. It encodes CASSHTRDLVEEQYF.

This rearrangement joins TRBV19 to TRBJ2-1; D remains ambiguous. V shed 1 base and J shed 9 bases, with 10 bases lying between them. The CDR3 length is 13 residues. Germline lookup yields CDR1 LNHDA and CDR2 SQIVND (reference sequence). The CDR3: CASSIVATGEQFF. CDR3 coding DNA: TGTGCCAGTAGTATAGTCGCGACCGGTGAGCAGTTCTTC.

The CDR3 loop reads CASSYLSGVYNSPLHF. The DNA of the CDR3 is TGTGCCAGCAGTTACCTCTCGGGAGTCTATAATTCACCCCTCCACTTT. J is TRBJ1-6 and V is TRBV6-5; no definite D call. Germline CDR1 reads MNHEY; CDR2 reads SVGAGI. The CDR3 covers 16 residues. V was clipped by 2 bases and J by 3 bases, with 11 bases between them.

This chain joins TRBV10-2 and TRBJ2-3; TRBD1 matches at 9 bases. The CDR3 is 16 residues long. Germline assignment: CDR1 WSHSY and CDR2 SAAADI. The V and J ends lost 1 base and 5 bases, in that order; junction bases with no gene match: 7. The DNA of the CDR3 is TGCGCCAGCAGTGAGTGGACAGGGGAAGTTGGAGATACGCAGTATTTT. Amino acid sequence: CASSEWTGEVGDTQYF.

The chain joins TRBV27 to TRBJ2-3; D may be TRBD2 (6 bases). CDR3 length equals 17 residues. Per the germline V gene, CDR1 is MNHEY and CDR2 is SMNVEV (reference sequence). The ends were cut back, 1 base at V and 2 bases at J, with 16 bases in the middle. The CDR3, as DNA: TGTGCCAGCAGTTTATTGTCCGGGACTTCGCTCACAGATACGCAGTATTTT. Translation gives CASSLLSGTSLTDTQYF.

The J gene is TRBJ2-3, the V gene TRBV11-1; 7 nucleotides align to TRBD2. CDR3 length: 15 amino acids. V dropped 5 bases and J dropped 0; count of bases not matched to a gene: 5. The V gene's germline CDR1 is SGHAT and CDR2 FQDESV (reference sequence). Here the CDR3 reads CASSRGAGSTDTQYF. The CDR3 DNA reads as TGTGCCAGCAGCCGCGGAGCGGGGAGCACAGATACGCAGTATTTT.

This chain links TRBV3-1 with TRBJ2-7; 7 positions match TRBD1. The V gene end was trimmed by 0 bases and the J gene end by 0 bases; junction bases not matched to a gene: 8. The CDR3 sequence is 17 residues long. From germline, CDR1 is LGHDT and CDR2 YNNKEL (reference sequence). DNA for the CDR3: TGTGCCAGCAGCCAAGATGTTTGGGGGACAGCCTCCTACGAGCAGTACTTC. Its translation is CASSQDVWGTASYEQYF.

The V call is TRBV27, the J call TRBJ2-1; D is perhaps TRBD1 (6 bases). Germline V CDR1 and CDR2: MNHEY, SMNVEV (reference sequence). Between the trimmed V and J ends, which lost 2 bases and 4 bases, there was a span of 9 bases. This CDR3 contains 14 residues. The CDR3 DNA follows: TGTGCCAGCAGTTTAGGGACATCATACAATGAGCAGTTCTTC. The encoded protein is CASSLGTSYNEQFF.

The gene calls are TRBV6-5 and TRBJ2-3, with a tentative D call TRBD2 (5 bases). This CDR3 has 14 amino acids. CDR1 is MNHEY, CDR2 SVGAGI, per germline. Trimming pared 2 bases from V and 3 bases from J, leaving 9 bases between. The DNA for the CDR3 is TGTGCCAGCAGTTACGTCCTAGCAACAGATACGCAGTATTTT. Its protein is CASSYVLATDTQYF.

The rearrangement uses TRBV7-6 and TRBJ1-6; 10 bases are a match to TRBD1. Trimming took 3 bases from V and 5 from J; bases not matched to a gene: 10. Germline CDR1 reads SGHVS; CDR2 reads FNYEAQ. This CDR3 is built from 18 residues. CDR3 loop: CASSLGQGPWSDNSPLHF. CDR3 DNA sequence: TGTGCCAGCAGCTTGGGACAGGGGCCATGGAGTGATAATTCACCCCTCCACTTT.

This clonotype has just one count. The CDR3 DNA sequence: TGTGCCAGCAGCCAATGGGGTTTAGATGGTGAAGCTTTCTTT. This translates into CASSQWGLDGEAFF. This chain connects TRBV5-4 to TRBJ1-1; D is ambiguous. The ends were cut back, 4 bases at V and 7 bases at J, with 17 bases in the middle. Germline-derived CDR1 and CDR2 are SGHNT and YYREEE (reference sequence). This CDR3 has 14 residues.